This T cell receptor (beta chain) was obtained from a study of blood T cell repertoires in COVID-19. Authors' data handling: How many nucleated cells were present was estimated from reference gene primer amplification. Profiled with immunoSEQ multiplex PCR; TCRdb holds only in-frame clones, not every one. V and J calls and clone size follow that table, whereas D and trimming were derived from the DNA. The table records around 52,000 clones, 83% of them present only once. V lost 6 bases to trimming and J lost 6 bases; unmatched junction nucleotides: 11. This CDR3 spans 16 amino acids. Germline lookup yields CDR1 MRHNA and CDR2 SNTAGT.

The chain joins TRBV6-4 to TRBJ1-6, with TRBD1 identical over 7 bases. The sequence was obtained from a human donor in a cohort sampled during active COVID-19. What was sequenced was peripheral blood. DNA of the CDR3: TGTGCCAGCAGCTTGACAGGGCCCCCAAGTAATTCACCCCTCCACTTT. It is translated as CASSLTGPPSNSPLHF.